One TCR beta chain is described in this entry. Selected positively for CCR7 and CD45RO-negative, naive CD8 cells excluded terminally differentiated effector memory CD45RA+ cells. The study drew all its donors from Caucasian adults living in Nashville, Tennessee. Germline V CDR1 and CDR2: MNHNS, SASEGT. V lost 0 bases and J lost 1, with 12 bases in between. This CDR3 has 16 residues. The method was immunoSEQ multiplex PCR; TCRdb's version includes in-frame clones alone and lacks a portion of them. The sample consists of about 2.1 million clones, 85% to 95% of them appearing once. These data are taken from a study of shared clonotypes between healthy human individuals.

The sequence was collected from a man younger than 35 in good health. Some clones in this sample may be carry-over from other donors' samples. The sample consisted of naive CD8+ T cells from PBMCs. The chain links TRBV6-1 to TRBJ1-1; D perhaps matches TRBD1 (5 bases). CDR3 region: CASSEAPGGPNTEAFF. The CDR3, as DNA: TGTGCCAGCAGTGAAGCGCCGGGGGGACCGAACACTGAAGCTTTCTTT.